The clone carrying this TCR beta chain appeared once. Other nucleotide sequences in the sample specify the same CDR3. Cohort placement rested on clinical history that participants reported themselves. The sample comes from a study of blood T cell repertoires in COVID-19. Trimming removed 2 bases from V and 3 bases from J, with 8 bases in between. CDR1 KGHSH and CDR2 LQKENI come from the germline V gene. CDR3 length: 13 amino acids. Per the original methods: Reference gene primer amplification gave estimated nucleated cell counts. Sequencing used immunoSEQ multiplex PCR; TCRdb keeps in-frame clones, though not all of them. D and trimming were read from the DNA, whereas the V and J calls and clone size are those reported in that table. The sample gives approximately 270,000 clones, 70% to 90% of which show up once; 4.1% is in the top ten.

The receptor was isolated from a woman under 40 with acute COVID-19. The chain couples TRBV18 to TRBJ2-7, with D maybe TRBD1 (6 bases). The sample consisted of PBMCs or T cells enriched from blood (not recorded which). The CDR3 spells CASSPGQNYEQYF. CDR3 sequence (DNA): TGTGCCAGCTCACCAGGACAGAACTACGAGCAGTACTTC.